Listed below are T cell receptor beta chains from one sample, sequenced in a study of OX40 agonist ivuxolimab in advanced cancers. Some clones are missing from TCRdb's copy, which holds only in-frame ones; the method was immunoSEQ multiplex PCR. The sample holds tens of thousands of clones, about nine tenths seen once. The material sequenced was CD4+ or CD8+ T cells sorted from blood, taken in a trial of the OX40 agonist ivuxolimab. The receptors were sampled from an adult with an advanced solid tumor such as melanoma, head and neck, liver or kidney cancer. CDR3s leave out the opening cysteine and the closing phenylalanine or tryptophan. A D gene is named only where the DNA matches it firmly.

TRBD1	TRBV23-1	12	ASSHRRQGDKAF
NA	TRBV5-4	11	ASSPDLYYEQY
TRBD2	TRBV6-5	10	ASGGGGKTQY
TRBD2	TRBV16	14	ASSPQIAGGPNEQF
NA	TRBV27	11	ASSLGTKNIQY
NA	TRBV5-4	15	ASSLAQGIPITYEQY
NA	TRBV25-1	12	ASSDPDTGYEQY
NA	TRBV6-5	12	ASGDSTSGYEQY
NA	TRBV11-2	14	ASRYPTDPVYNEQF
NA	TRBV21-1	13	ASSRLAGGPGEQY
NA	TRBV2	13	ASSESPRRNYGYT
NA	TRBV5-4	12	ASSSPDNTGELF
NA	TRBV19	13	ASMVGGRSGNTIY
NA	TRBV28	13	ASLSRTAPNQPQH
NA	TRBV7-6	11	ASSLDGTGELF
TRBD1	TRBV28	15	ASSSSLPGQAYNEQF
NA	TRBV18	14	ASSVNREGRTDTQY
NA	TRBV5-1	12	ASTEGSPGNEQF
NA	TRBV7-7	12	ASSSSYVAGELF
TRBD1	TRBV4-1	13	ASSRDRAGGNTIY
NA	TRBV7-2	14	ASSLVVGHWGGELF
NA	TRBV4-1	12	ASSQEPSVNEQF
NA	TRBV7-2	12	ASSLSPNTDTQY
NA	TRBV20-1	9	SARSQYEQY
NA	TRBV5-1	13	ASSPNLDRQNEQF
TRBD1	TRBV19	13	ASSLYRGGYEKLF
NA	TRBV30	11	AWDYGANQPQH
NA	TRBV5-1	13	ASSVGTASGNTIY
NA	TRBV7-3	13	ASSLLVSSTDTQY
NA	TRBV7-6	13	ASSLGGVRTDTQY
NA	TRBV28	12	ASSRTVNTGELF
NA	TRBV25-1	13	ASSEFSSGANVLT
TRBD1	TRBV2	11	ASRAGGRQPQH
TRBD1	TRBV7-2	14	ASSSGTAANTGELF
TRBD1	TRBV10-2	12	ATKEGAMEQPQH
NA	TRBV2	10	ASSEGNTEAF
NA	TRBV11-2	11	ASSLGRGYGYT
NA	TRBV10-2	13	ASEKGQGHTYEQY
NA	TRBV6-6	12	ASRPTFTDYGYT
NA	TRBV29-1	12	SVEEIVDGHEQY
NA	TRBV5-1	11	ASSLQNTGELF
TRBD1	TRBV7-8	16	ASSPSGFVDRGLYGYT
NA	TRBV14	13	ASSQDSPHRAPLH
TRBD1	TRBV5-1	12	ASSSTGDSHEQY
TRBD2	TRBV6-5	10	ASSDGGFVQY
TRBD1	TRBV28	9	ASSRGRELF
NA	TRBV6-6	12	ASSYRDVHHEQY
NA	TRBV6-1	11	ASARQGLYGYT
TRBD1	TRBV19	13	ASNPTGFGANVLT
NA	TRBV7-7	11	ASSLGEKETQY
TRBD1	TRBV7-9	12	PDPHRGLNYGYT
NA	TRBV11-2	13	ASSLFVAAPYGYT
TRBD1	TRBV10-3	13	AIRTGQGGADTQY
NA	TRBV5-4	13	ASSSQGTGANVLT
NA	TRBV5-1	14	ASSLNVPRSGNTIY